This T cell receptor beta chain is from a study of pediatric ulcerative colitis (dated by TCRdb to between 2018 and 2021). Regarding the study in general: From under ten newly diagnosed, treatment-naive pediatric ulcerative colitis patients and a handful of non-IBD control children, paired blood and rectal samples were collected.

Through the immunoSEQ TRB Survey service, multiplex V and J primers were used to amplify rearranged CDR3 beta regions from genomic DNA. To keep sequencing depth equal across samples, survey-level depth of up to 500,000 reads per sample was applied. The libraries were purified and pooled, then sequenced using Illumina technology. Regarding the original processing steps: immunoSEQ online tools were used for productive clonality, sample overlap, pairwise scatters, CDR3 beta length, V/D/J gene usage and productiveness. Calculated diversity was defined as the number of unique rearrangements divided by total templates, multiplied by 100, and Shannon and Simpson indices were computed as well. For principal component analysis, Z-score normalized data were analyzed with the R prcomp function and the ggbiplot package. Morisita's index was used to quantify blood-rectal clonal overlap within each subject. TCRdb retrieved this table from immuneACCESS and kept in-frame rearrangements only. Not all clones are present; in checked studies, unresolved V genes account for under half, and no reason is known for the remainder. That table is the source of V, J and clone size, and D and trimming were worked out from the DNA. For this sample there are over 10,000 clones; around 77% appear just once. Under 5.5% of the sample is taken by the ten largest.

V and J are truncated by 5 bases and 2 bases respectively, leaving an intervening sequence of 10 bases. CDR1 and CDR2 are drawn from the germline V gene (reference sequence): SEHNR, FQNEAQ. Taken from cysteine to phenylalanine, the CDR3 has 13 residues. The sequence is cut down to CDR3 DNA, 39 bases in frame from base 1. Results the study describes overall, beyond this receptor: Only a handful of individuals were included in the healthy control group, which was small. Repertoires were derived from total lymphocyte DNA, so rare subsets such as regulatory T cells may have patterns not reflected. Autologous blood-rectal clonal overlap was significantly higher in ulcerative colitis patients than in controls, suggesting increased T cell trafficking to inflamed tissue. For technical reasons, the blood samples of a couple of patients yielded substantially fewer templates, so those samples were excluded from the blood-rectal overlap analysis. T cells from blood may have been included in the rectal pinch biopsies, particularly in patients with overt colitis. A couple of rectal CDR3 clonotypes were detected in all ulcerative colitis patients and were not detected in any of the controls. Controls, mild-moderate and acute severe colitis patients were separated by rectal repertoire features, and reduced rectal diversity due to clonal expansions was observed in acute severe colitis.

During colonoscopy, one to two pinch biopsies were obtained from the rectum for research. The control children had a colonoscopy because IBD was suspected, but their endoscopy was normal both macroscopically and histologically, and none were diagnosed with IBD within the following year. Before DNA isolation, rectal biopsies were subjected to proteinase K digestion. The Wizard kit (Promega) was used to extract genomic DNA from blood and intestinal samples. This clone is termed medium-sized (0.01 to 0.1%). Its antigen has not been determined. Nothing much larger sits one base from this clone, and base qualities are not available.

Sequencing was done on a sample of gut tissue. The rearrangement joined TRBV7-9 to TRBJ2-7; the D gene is perhaps TRBD2, on 6 matching bases. This receptor was identified in a boy aged 10-17 years who was a control in a study of pediatric ulcerative colitis. The CDR3 protein is CASSLSGTYEQYF. Here is the DNA: TGTGCCAGCAGCCTTAGCGGCACCTACGAGCAGTACTTC.